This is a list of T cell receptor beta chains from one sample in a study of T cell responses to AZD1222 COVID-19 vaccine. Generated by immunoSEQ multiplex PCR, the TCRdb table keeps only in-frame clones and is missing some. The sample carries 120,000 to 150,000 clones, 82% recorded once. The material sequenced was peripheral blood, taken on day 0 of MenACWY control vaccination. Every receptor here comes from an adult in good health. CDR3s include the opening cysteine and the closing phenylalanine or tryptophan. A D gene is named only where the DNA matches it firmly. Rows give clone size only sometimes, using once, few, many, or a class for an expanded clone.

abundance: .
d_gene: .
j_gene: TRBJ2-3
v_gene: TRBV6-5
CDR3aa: CASSLLGRTDTQYF
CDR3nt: TGTGCCAGCAGCCTCCTAGGACGCACAGATACGCAGTATTTT

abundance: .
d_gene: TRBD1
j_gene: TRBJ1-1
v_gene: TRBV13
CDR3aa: CASSLGGRGSRAFF
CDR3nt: TGTGCCAGCAGCTTAGGGGGCAGGGGGTCAAGGGCTTTCTTT

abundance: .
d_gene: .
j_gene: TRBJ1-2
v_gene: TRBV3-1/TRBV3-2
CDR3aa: CASSQTGNYGYTF
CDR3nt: TGTGCCAGCAGCCAAACGGGGAACTATGGCTACACCTTC

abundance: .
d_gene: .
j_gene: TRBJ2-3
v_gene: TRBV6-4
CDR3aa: CASTPGGQTQGTRTDTQYF
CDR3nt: TGTGCCAGCACCCCAGGAGGACAAACCCAGGGAACCCGCACAGATACGCAGTATTTT

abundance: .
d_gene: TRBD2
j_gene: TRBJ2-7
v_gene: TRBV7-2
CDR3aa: CASSLQRGGDFEQYF
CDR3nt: TGTGCCAGCAGCTTACAGCGGGGGGGCGATTTCGAGCAGTACTTC

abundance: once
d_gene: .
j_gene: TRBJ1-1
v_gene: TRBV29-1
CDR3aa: CSVRPGLVAFF
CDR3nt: TGCAGCGTCCGTCCAGGGCTGGTAGCTTTCTTT

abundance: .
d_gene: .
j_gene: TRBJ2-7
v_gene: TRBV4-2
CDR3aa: CASSHDKIYEQYF
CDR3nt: TGTGCCAGCAGCCACGACAAGATTTACGAGCAGTACTTC

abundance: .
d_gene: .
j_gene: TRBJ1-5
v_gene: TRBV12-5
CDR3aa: CASGLQGYQPQHF
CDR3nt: TGTGCTAGTGGTTTGCAGGGTTATCAGCCCCAGCATTTT

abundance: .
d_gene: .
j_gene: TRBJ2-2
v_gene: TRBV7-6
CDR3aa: CASSLAPEGTGELFF
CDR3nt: TGTGCCAGCAGCTTAGCCCCCGAAGGCACCGGGGAGCTGTTTTTT

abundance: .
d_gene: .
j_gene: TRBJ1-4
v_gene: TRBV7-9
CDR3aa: CASSLTGQDEKLFF
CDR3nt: TGTGCCAGCAGCTTAACAGGGCAGGATGAAAAACTGTTTTTT

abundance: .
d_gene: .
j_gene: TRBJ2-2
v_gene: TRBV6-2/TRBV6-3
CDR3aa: CASSMSGPKYGTGELFF
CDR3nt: TGTGCCAGCAGTATGTCAGGGCCCAAATACGGGACCGGGGAGCTGTTTTTT

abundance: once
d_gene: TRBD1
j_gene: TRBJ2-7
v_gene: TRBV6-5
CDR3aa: CASRGQGAPYEQYF
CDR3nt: TGTGCCAGCAGGGGACAGGGGGCGCCCTACGAGCAGTACTTC

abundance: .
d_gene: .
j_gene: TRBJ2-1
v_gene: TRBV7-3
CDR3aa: CASSLGGEQFF
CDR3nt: TGTGCCAGCAGCCTAGGGGGTGAGCAGTTCTTC

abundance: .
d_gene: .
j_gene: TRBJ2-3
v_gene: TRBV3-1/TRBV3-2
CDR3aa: CASSLASHTQYF
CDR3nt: TGTGCCAGCAGCCTAGCGTCCCATACGCAGTATTTT

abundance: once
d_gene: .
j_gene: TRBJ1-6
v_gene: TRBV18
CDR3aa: CASSPIGDPNNSPLHF
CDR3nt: TGTGCCAGCTCACCTATAGGGGACCCGAATAATTCACCCCTCCACTTT

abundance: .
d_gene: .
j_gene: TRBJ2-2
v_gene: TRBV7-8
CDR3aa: CASSSVGQAGELFF
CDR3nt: TGTGCCAGCAGCTCCGTGGGACAAGCCGGGGAGCTGTTTTTT

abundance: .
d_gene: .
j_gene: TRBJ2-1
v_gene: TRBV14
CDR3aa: CASSPLETVGNEQFF
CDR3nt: TGTGCCAGCAGCCCCCTCGAGACAGTGGGCAATGAGCAGTTCTTC

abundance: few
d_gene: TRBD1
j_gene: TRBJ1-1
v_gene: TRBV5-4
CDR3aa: CASGQGDRWNTEAFF
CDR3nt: TGTGCCAGCGGACAAGGGGACAGATGGAACACTGAAGCTTTCTTT

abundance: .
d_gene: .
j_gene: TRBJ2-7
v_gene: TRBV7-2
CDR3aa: CASSFNRGQGGRSYEQYF
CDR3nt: TGTGCCAGCAGCTTTAACCGTGGACAGGGAGGGAGGTCCTACGAGCAGTACTTC

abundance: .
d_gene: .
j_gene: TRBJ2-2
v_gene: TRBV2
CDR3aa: CASNGENTGELFF
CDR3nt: TGTGCCAGCAACGGGGAGAACACCGGGGAGCTGTTTTTT

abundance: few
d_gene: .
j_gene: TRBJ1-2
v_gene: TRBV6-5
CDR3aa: CASSPGGVNYGYTF
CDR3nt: TGTGCCAGCAGCCCGGGAGGGGTGAACTATGGCTACACCTTC

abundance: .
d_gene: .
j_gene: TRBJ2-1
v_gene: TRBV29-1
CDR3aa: CSSAGTYFYNEQFF
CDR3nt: TGCAGCTCAGCCGGGACATACTTTTACAATGAGCAGTTCTTC

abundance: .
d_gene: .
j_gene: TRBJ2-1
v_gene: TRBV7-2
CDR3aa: CASSPGVFNEQFF
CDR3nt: TGTGCCAGCAGCCCAGGGGTTTTCAATGAGCAGTTCTTC

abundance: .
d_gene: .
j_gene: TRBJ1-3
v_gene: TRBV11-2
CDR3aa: CASSLEGGRRNTIYF
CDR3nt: TGTGCCAGCAGCTTAGAAGGGGGGCGGCGAAACACCATATATTTT

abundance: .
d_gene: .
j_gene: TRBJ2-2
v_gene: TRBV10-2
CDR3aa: CASRPGRTNTGELFF
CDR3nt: TGCGCCAGCCGCCCCGGCAGAACTAACACCGGGGAGCTGTTTTTT

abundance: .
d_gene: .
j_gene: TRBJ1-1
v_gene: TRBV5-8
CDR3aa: CASSSRAKNEAFF
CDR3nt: TGTGCCAGCAGCAGCCGGGCCAAAAATGAAGCTTTCTTT

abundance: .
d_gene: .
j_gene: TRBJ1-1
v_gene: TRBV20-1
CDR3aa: CSASPAGTEAFF
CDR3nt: TGCAGTGCTAGTCCCGCGGGCACTGAAGCTTTCTTT

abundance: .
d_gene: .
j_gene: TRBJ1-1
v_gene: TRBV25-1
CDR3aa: CASSEQGNTEAFF
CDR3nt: TGTGCCAGCAGTGAACAGGGAAACACTGAAGCTTTCTTT

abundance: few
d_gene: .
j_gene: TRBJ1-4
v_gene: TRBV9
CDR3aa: CASSVRAAGGGEKLFF
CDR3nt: TGTGCCAGCAGCGTACGGGCCGCTGGGGGCGGCGAAAAACTGTTTTTT

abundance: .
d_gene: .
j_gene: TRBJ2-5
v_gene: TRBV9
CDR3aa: CASSVGPEPETQYF
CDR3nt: TGTGCCAGCAGCGTAGGTCCGGAGCCAGAGACCCAGTACTTC

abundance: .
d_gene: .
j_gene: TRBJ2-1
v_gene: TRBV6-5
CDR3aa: CASSPIGVNEQFF
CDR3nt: TGTGCCAGCAGTCCCATCGGGGTGAATGAGCAGTTCTTC

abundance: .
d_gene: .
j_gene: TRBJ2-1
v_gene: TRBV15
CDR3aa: CATSRDSGYNEQFF
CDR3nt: TGTGCCACCAGCAGGGATAGCGGATACAATGAGCAGTTCTTC

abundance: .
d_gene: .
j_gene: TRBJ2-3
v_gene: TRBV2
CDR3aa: CASKMTDTQYF
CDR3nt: TGTGCCAGCAAGATGACAGATACGCAGTATTTT

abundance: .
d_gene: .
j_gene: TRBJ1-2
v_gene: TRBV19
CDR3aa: CASSISTNYGYTF
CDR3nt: TGTGCCAGTAGTATCTCGACCAACTATGGCTACACCTTC

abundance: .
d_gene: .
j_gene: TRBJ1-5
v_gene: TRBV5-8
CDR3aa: CASSLGQGGQPQHF
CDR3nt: TGTGCCAGCAGCTTGGGGCAGGGTGGTCAGCCCCAGCATTTT

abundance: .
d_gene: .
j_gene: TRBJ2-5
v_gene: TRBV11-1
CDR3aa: CASSLVGPAGTQYF
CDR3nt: TGTGCCAGCAGCTTAGTGGGGCCGGCGGGGACCCAGTACTTC

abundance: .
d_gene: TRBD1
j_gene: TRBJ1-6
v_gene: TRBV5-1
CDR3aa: CASRLSGQGNSPLHF
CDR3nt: TGCGCCAGCAGACTATCGGGACAGGGGAATTCACCCCTCCACTTT

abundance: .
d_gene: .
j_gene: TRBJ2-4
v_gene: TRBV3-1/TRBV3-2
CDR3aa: CASSRGGNIQYF
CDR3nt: TGTGCCAGCAGCCGTGGTGGAAACATTCAGTACTTC

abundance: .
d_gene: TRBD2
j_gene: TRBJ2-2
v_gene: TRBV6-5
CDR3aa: CASSFGTSDTGELFF
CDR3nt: TGTGCCAGCAGCTTCGGGACTAGCGACACCGGGGAGCTGTTTTTT

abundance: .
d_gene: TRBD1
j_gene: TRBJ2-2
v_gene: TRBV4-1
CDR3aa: CASSQFLDRVIGELFF
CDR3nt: TGCGCCAGCAGCCAGTTTCTGGACAGGGTCATCGGGGAGCTGTTTTTT

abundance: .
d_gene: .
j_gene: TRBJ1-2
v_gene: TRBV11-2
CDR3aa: CASSLSSGMDSGYTF
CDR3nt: TGTGCCAGCAGCTTAAGCTCAGGGATGGATTCTGGCTACACCTTC

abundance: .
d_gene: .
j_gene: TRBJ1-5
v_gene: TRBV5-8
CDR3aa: CASSFRGVGQPQHF
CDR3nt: TGTGCCAGCAGCTTCAGAGGGGTGGGTCAGCCCCAGCATTTT

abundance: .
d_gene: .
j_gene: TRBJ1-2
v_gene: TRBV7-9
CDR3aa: CASSLAGANAELYGYTF
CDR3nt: TGTGCCAGCAGCTTAGCCGGCGCCAACGCGGAACTCTATGGCTACACCTTC